The 8 T cell receptor beta chains given below trace back to one sample, sequenced in a study of cytomegalovirus exposure and HLA in healthy donors. The PCR employed 60 Vbeta primers together with 13 Jbeta primers. Only in-frame clones appear in the TCRdb table, and some are missing; sequencing was by immunoSEQ multiplex PCR. This sample has about 150,000 clones; 74% occur once, and the top ten carry approximately 2.3%. Sequenced material: PBMCs. The receptors were sampled from a man younger than 45 in good health and CMV-seronegative.

This clone was observed a handful of times. CDR3 bases: TGTGCCAGCAGCCAAGGTGGAGGGATTGGGGGGGGGACTGGCCAAGAGACCCAGTACTTC. This translates into CASSQGGGIGGGTGQETQYF. The chain has TRBV7-6 and TRBJ2-5; 7 positions agree with TRBD2. The J segment lost 1 base and the V segment lost 5 bases, leaving 22 bases of the junction unmatched. Germline V gene lookup returns CDR1 SGHVS and CDR2 FNYEAQ. CDR3 length: 20 amino acids.

The chain joins TRBV15 to TRBJ1-1; the D gene is possibly TRBD1 (6 bases). The CDR3 consists of 15 residues. Germline assignment: CDR1 LNHNV and CDR2 YYDKDF (reference sequence). Trimming removed 1 base from V and 9 bases from J, with 18 bases in between. The CDR3 spells CATSRVGRGGEKAFF. DNA for the CDR3: TGTGCCACCAGCAGAGTCGGCAGGGGTGGGGAGAAAGCTTTCTTT.

This chain joins TRBV4-3 and TRBJ2-3; 8 positions match TRBD2. Unmatched junction bases numbered 12, after V lost 0 bases and J lost 4 bases. This CDR3 spans 18 amino acids. Germline loops: CDR1 LGHNA, CDR2 YSLEER. CDR3 sequence reads: CASSQDVNRGGFPDTQYF. In DNA form, the CDR3 reads TGCGCCAGCAGCCAAGATGTTAATCGGGGGGGCTTCCCAGATACGCAGTATTTT.

This sequence joins TRBV6-6 and TRBJ1-2; D call uncertain. This CDR3 is 13 amino acids long. CDR1 and CDR2 (germline): MNHNY, SVGAGI (reference sequence). The V end lost 2 bases, the J end lost 4 bases, and 8 bases lay between the germline ends. The CDR3: CASSYEAAYGYTF. The CDR3 region has the DNA TGTGCCAGCAGTTACGAGGCAGCCTATGGCTACACCTTC.

CDR3 in amino acids: CASSESGVGYEQYF. The CDR3 nucleotides read TGCGCCAGCAGCGAAAGCGGGGTAGGCTACGAGCAGTACTTC. The gene calls are TRBV5-1 and TRBJ2-7; the match to TRBD2 covers 7 bases. The CDR3 has 14 residues. Germline V gene lookup returns CDR1 SGHRS and CDR2 YFSETQ. V shed 4 bases, J shed 3 bases, and the junction held 7 bases outside the gene matches.

The chain combines TRBV7-8 with TRBJ2-2; 11 bases line up with TRBD2. Looked up from germline, CDR1 is SGHVS and CDR2 is FQNEAQ. V lost 6 bases and J lost 3; bases outside the gene matches: 6. This CDR3 spans 16 amino acids. The CDR3 nucleotides are TGTGCCAGCAGGTTTAGCGGGGGGGCCGACACCGGGGAGCTGTTTTTT. Translated: CASRFSGGADTGELFF. The variable domain in full, with the rest retrieved from reference TRBV7-8 and TRBJ2-2, is GAGVSQSPRYKVAKRGQDVALRCDPISGHVSLFWYQQALGQGPEFLTYFQNEAQLDKSGLPSDRFFAERPEGSVSTLKIQRTQQEDSAVYLCASRFSGGADTGELFFGEGSRLTVL.

The genes are TRBV19 and TRBJ2-3; TRBD2 might be the D (5 bases). Per the germline V gene, CDR1 is LNHDA and CDR2 is SQIVND (reference sequence). The CDR3 runs 13 residues. Deletions cut 5 bases from V and 6 bases from J, with 12 bases between. The CDR3 region is CASSAIEGDTQYF. CDR3 nucleotide sequence: TGTGCCAGTAGTGCGATCGAGGGCGATACGCAGTATTTT.

This sequence joins TRBV4-2 and TRBJ2-5, with 9 bases lining up with TRBD2. The CDR3 runs to 16 residues. Germline V gives CDR1 LGHNA, CDR2 YNFKEQ. Trimming removed 3 bases from V and 2 bases from J; junction bases left unmatched: 7. The CDR3 loop is CASSQTSGEPQETQYF. The CDR3 DNA sequence: TGTGCCAGCAGCCAGACTAGCGGAGAGCCTCAAGAGACCCAGTACTTC.